The 9 T cell receptor beta chains given below trace back to one sample, sequenced in a study of neurological immune-mediated disorders. The time point denotes: longitudinal time-point 2. TCRdb re-called the 5' RACE reads through MiXCR, storing one row per CDR3 protein. Among tens of thousands of distinct CDR3 sequences listed, roughly 13% were seen once. Material for sequencing was PBMCs. These receptors all come from a female donor with HTLV-1-associated myelopathy (HAM/TSP).

This clonotype has at least ten counts. This chain links TRBV4-1 with TRBJ1-5, with TRBD1 as a possible D gene (6 bases). Trimming left V 4 bases short and J 5 bases short, with 15 bases between. Germline assignment: CDR1 MGHRA and CDR2 YSYEKL. The CDR3 has 15 residues. CDR3 loop: CASSPLRGRDQPQHF. CDR3 DNA sequence: TGCGCCAGCAGCCCGCTCAGGGGCCGGGATCAGCCCCAGCATTTT.

This clonotype appeared many times. The chain couples TRBV7-9 to TRBJ2-1; weak D call: TRBD2 (5 bases). V was cut by 6 bases and J by 3 bases, with 15 bases left in between. This CDR3 has 15 amino acids. CDR1 and CDR2 (germline): SEHNR, FQNEAQ (reference sequence). Written as DNA, the CDR3 is TGTGCCAGCAGTCTCGGGCTAGCCTTCTACAATGAGCAGTTCTTC. As protein: CASSLGLAFYNEQFF. The whole variable domain, remainder taken from reference TRBV7-9 and TRBJ2-1, is DTGVSQNPRHKITKRGQNVTFRCDPISEHNRLYWYRQTLGQGPEFLTYFQNEAQLEKSRLLSDRFSAERPKGSFSTLEIQRTEQGDSAMYLCASSLGLAFYNEQFFGPGTRLTVL.

The V and J genes are TRBV12-3 or TRBV12-4 and TRBJ2-7, with 8 bases fitting TRBD1. The V segment lost 1 base and the J segment 6 bases; nucleotides outside the gene matches: 5. The CDR3 is 14 residues long. DNA for the CDR3: TGTGCCAGCAGTTTAGTTTCAGGGGGCGTCGAGCAGTACTTC. Its protein product is CASSLVSGGVEQYF.

At least ten counts were recorded for this clonotype. The chain carries TRBV10-3 and TRBJ1-6, with TRBD1 identical over 9 bases. Germline lookup yields CDR1 ENHRY and CDR2 SYGVKD. This CDR3 comprises 15 residues. V lost 3 bases, J lost 9 bases, and 6 bases stayed unmatched. The CDR3 DNA follows: TGTGCCATCAGTGAAAAGGACAGGGGTCGTTCACCCCTCCACTTT. This sequence encodes CAISEKDRGRSPLHF.

This clonotype has at least ten counts. J is TRBJ2-1 and V is TRBV9, with 8 nucleotides matching TRBD2. V dropped 1 base and J dropped 7; count of bases not matched to a gene: 10. Germline V gene sequence: CDR1 SGDLS, CDR2 YYNGEE. There are 16 residues in the CDR3. The CDR3 is CASSVPTVGGANEQFF. CDR3 DNA sequence: TGTGCCAGCAGCGTACCCACAGTCGGGGGGGCGAATGAGCAGTTCTTC.

This clonotype appeared many times. This chain connects TRBV5-1 to TRBJ1-3; D might be TRBD1 (6 bases). This CDR3 spans 14 amino acids. Germline V lookup: CDR1 SGHRS, CDR2 YFSETQ. V gave up 6 bases and J gave up 0 bases, with 10 bases separating them. CDR3 nucleotide sequence: TGCGCCAGCAAAGGGGGACACTCTGGAAACACCATATATTTT. Translating gives CASKGGHSGNTIYF.

There are many counts of this clonotype. The chain is built from TRBV5-1 and TRBJ1-2; TRBD1 aligns across 7 bases. This CDR3 region has 15 residues. CDR1 is SGHRS, CDR2 YFSETQ, per germline. The junction had 6 bases not matched to a gene; V was cut back by 0 bases and J by 4 bases. The CDR3, as DNA: TGCGCCAGCAGCTTGGTCACAGGGGATCTCTATGGCTACACCTTC. Translated: CASSLVTGDLYGYTF.

This clonotype was recorded at least ten times. The genes are TRBV7-8 and TRBJ2-5, with TRBD2 as a possible D gene (5 bases). V was pared by 5 bases and J by 4 bases, with 14 bases between. The CDR3 is made up of 14 amino acids. CDR1 is SGHVS, CDR2 FQNEAQ, per germline. CDR3 loop: CASSPDLTRETQYF. Here the CDR3 DNA reads TGTGCCAGCAGCCCGGACTTAACGCGAGAGACCCAGTACTTC.

This clonotype has a count of ten or more. The CDR3 DNA is TGTGCCAGCAGCGAGGGACAGGGTTCTTACTATGGCTACACCTTC. Translated, it gives CASSEGQGSYYGYTF. This chain uses TRBV5-4 with TRBJ1-2, with TRBD1 matching 9 bases. This CDR3 has 15 residues. Germline CDR1 SGHNT, CDR2 YYREEE (reference sequence). Trimming removed 4 bases from V and 3 bases from J; junction bases left unmatched: 7.